These 16 T cell receptor beta chains share one sample of origin, sequenced in a study of OX40 agonist ivuxolimab in advanced cancers. The data were produced by immunoSEQ multiplex PCR, yet TCRdb's version contains in-frame clones alone and is incomplete. The sample shows 70,000 or so clones, roughly 81% of them seen only once. The sequencing here drew on CD4+ or CD8+ T cells sorted from blood, taken in a trial of the OX40 agonist ivuxolimab. All receptors derive from an adult with an advanced solid tumor such as melanoma, head and neck, liver or kidney cancer.

The chain uses TRBV19 and TRBJ2-3, with 8 bases identical to TRBD2. J gave up 5 bases and V 7 bases, and 8 bases lay outside the gene matches. This CDR3 is built from 14 residues. CDR1 and CDR2 (germline): LNHDA, SQIVND (reference sequence). CDR3 residues: CASNPGGRQDTQYF. The CDR3 nucleotides are TGTGCCAGTAATCCGGGAGGGCGACAAGATACGCAGTATTTT.

The rearrangement uses TRBV5-1 and TRBJ1-1; weak D call: TRBD1 (6 bases). This CDR3 has 15 amino acids. In germline, CDR1 is SGHRS, CDR2 YFSETQ. Between the trimmed V and J ends, which lost 0 bases and 3 bases, there was a span of 12 bases. The chain's CDR3 is CASSLAPRQDTEAFF. CDR3 nucleotide sequence: TGCGCCAGCAGCTTGGCCCCAAGACAGGACACTGAAGCTTTCTTT.

This chain links TRBV7-2 with TRBJ2-1; the D gene is possibly TRBD1 (6 bases). Germline lookup yields CDR1 SGHTA and CDR2 FQGNSA. Trimming pared 1 base from V and 5 bases from J, leaving 21 bases between. The CDR3 runs 18 residues. CDR3 region: CASSLGPPSGQRDNEQFF. In DNA form, the CDR3 reads TGTGCCAGCAGCTTAGGACCCCCCAGCGGACAGAGGGACAATGAGCAGTTCTTC.

V gene TRBV5-1 combines with J gene TRBJ2-7; 7 nucleotides align to TRBD1. The CDR3 runs to 14 residues. Germline CDR1 SGHRS, CDR2 YFSETQ. V dropped 4 bases and J dropped 1; count of bases not matched to a gene: 5. The CDR3 sequence is CASSPRQGSYEQYF. The CDR3 DNA follows: TGCGCCAGCAGCCCGAGACAGGGATCCTACGAGCAGTACTTC.

This chain connects TRBV4-2 to TRBJ1-3; D ambiguous. Germline lookup yields CDR1 LGHNA and CDR2 YNFKEQ. This CDR3 spans 15 amino acids. Between the trimmed V and J ends, which lost 2 bases and 0 bases, there was a span of 8 bases. The CDR3, as DNA: TGTGCCAGCAGCCAATCGGAAAACTCTGGAAACACCATATATTTT. It is translated as CASSQSENSGNTIYF.

This sequence joins TRBV19 and TRBJ2-4, with a weak D call TRBD1 (5 bases). Looked up from germline, CDR1 is LNHDA and CDR2 is SQIVND (reference sequence). This CDR3 region has 16 residues. V was cut by 5 bases and J by 0 bases, with 14 bases left in between. The CDR3 protein is CASSPERQLAKNIQYF. CDR3 nucleotides: TGTGCCAGTAGTCCCGAAAGACAGCTAGCCAAAAACATTCAGTACTTC.

This clone was picked up one time. This rearrangement joins TRBV19 to TRBJ1-5, with a weak D call TRBD1 (6 bases). Trimming took off 2 bases at V and 1 base at J, with 9 bases between the two ends. CDR1 is LNHDA, CDR2 SQIVND, per germline (reference sequence). The CDR3 runs to 15 residues. The chain's CDR3 is CASSIFGQSNQPQHF. CDR3 bases: TGTGCCAGTAGTATATTCGGACAGAGCAATCAGCCCCAGCATTTT. The full variable domain, its missing parts supplied by reference TRBV19 and TRBJ1-5, is DGGITQSPKYLFRKEGQNVTLSCEQNLNHDAMYWYRQDPGQGLRLIYYSQIVNDFQKGDIAEGYSVSREKKESFPLTVTSAQKNPTAFYLCASSIFGQSNQPQHFGDGTRLSIL.

The chain uses TRBV28 and TRBJ1-2, with D uncertain. The CDR3 loop spans 13 amino acids. Per germline, CDR1 MDHEN and CDR2 SYDVKM. V lost 3 bases, J lost 4 bases, and 9 bases lay in between. DNA of the CDR3: TGTGCCAGCAGTTTCGGGAGAATCTATGGCTACACCTTC. Translated: CASSFGRIYGYTF.

This chain connects TRBV27 to TRBJ2-3, with D perhaps matching TRBD1 (5 bases). The CDR3 loop spans 14 amino acids. Germline CDR1 is MNHEY and CDR2 is SMNVEV (reference sequence). Trimming took off 7 bases at V and 5 bases at J, with 16 bases between the two ends. CDR3 amino acids: CASIYRPGIDTQYF. The CDR3 bases are TGTGCCAGCATCTATCGCCCAGGGATAGATACGCAGTATTTT.

The CDR3 coding sequence is TGTGCCAGCAGCTTGGAGGAAGGGGTGGAGACCCAGTACTTC. This translates into CASSLEEGVETQYF. The chain couples TRBV5-6 to TRBJ2-5; tentatively, D is TRBD1 (5 bases). The CDR3 totals 14 residues. Germline V gives CDR1 SGHDT, CDR2 YYEEEE. V was clipped by 0 bases and J by 5 bases, with 11 bases between them.

The chain joins TRBV5-1 to TRBJ1-1, with D possibly TRBD1 on 6 matching bases. V shed 0 bases and J shed 8 bases, with 11 bases lying between them. CDR1 and CDR2 (germline): SGHRS, YFSETQ. There are 13 residues in the CDR3. CDR3 sequence: CASSLDSGTEAFF. The CDR3 nucleotides are TGCGCCAGCAGCTTGGATTCCGGGACAGAAGCTTTCTTT.

J is TRBJ2-1 and V is TRBV4-2; TRBD1 is a possible D gene (5 bases). Germline V gene data show CDR1 as LGHNA and CDR2 as YNFKEQ. Trimming left V 2 bases short and J 8 bases short, with 16 bases between. The CDR3 length is 15 residues. As DNA, the CDR3 is TGTGCCAGCAGCCAAACCGGACGGTGGGGCGATGAGCAGTTCTTC. It is translated as CASSQTGRWGDEQFF.

The chain is built from TRBV7-2 and TRBJ2-7; 12 bases match TRBD2. This CDR3 is built from 16 residues. Germline CDR1 reads SGHTA; CDR2 reads FQGNSA. V shed 3 bases and J 4 bases; nucleotides not matched to a gene: 7. Here the CDR3 DNA reads TGTGCCAGCAGCTTGGTTGTTGGACTAGCGGGATACGAGCAGTACTTC. Its translation: CASSLVVGLAGYEQYF.

The rearrangement links TRBV5-1 to TRBJ1-3; TRBD1 is a possible D gene (5 bases). In germline, CDR1 is SGHRS, CDR2 YFSETQ. The V gene lost 3 bases and the J gene lost 4 bases, with 11 bases spanning the gap. The CDR3 contains 14 residues. DNA for the CDR3: TGCGCCAGCAGCTCGAGGGGTACAGGAAACACCATATATTTT. Translation gives CASSSRGTGNTIYF.

The chain carries TRBV5-1 and TRBJ2-1; 10 nucleotides line up with TRBD2. Germline V lookup: CDR1 SGHRS, CDR2 YFSETQ. Germline trimming cut 4 bases from V and 2 bases from J; bases unmatched to any gene: 15. This CDR3 is 19 amino acids long. CDR3 nucleotide sequence: TGCGCCAGCAGCCCCTTGACAGGGATTAGCGGGAGGCCCTACAATGAGCAGTTCTTC. The encoded protein is CASSPLTGISGRPYNEQFF.

V is TRBV19 and J is TRBJ2-7, with 9 bases fitting TRBD2. CDR1 LNHDA and CDR2 SQIVND come from the germline V gene (reference sequence). The V gene end was trimmed by 3 bases and the J gene end by 4 bases; junction bases not matched to a gene: 4. There are 14 residues in the CDR3. The CDR3 DNA is TGTGCCAGTAGTATGGCGGGAGGGCGTTACGAGCAGTACTTC. Its translation: CASSMAGGRYEQYF. Based on the CDR3 plus reference TRBV19 and TRBJ2-7, the full variable domain is DGGITQSPKYLFRKEGQNVTLSCEQNLNHDAMYWYRQDPGQGLRLIYYSQIVNDFQKGDIAEGYSVSREKKESFPLTVTSAQKNPTAFYLCASSMAGGRYEQYFGPGTRLTVT.